The following is a T cell receptor beta chain sequence with its context. Trimming at V came to 0 bases and at J to 9 bases, leaving 6 bases not matched to a gene. Germline CDR1 SGHNT, CDR2 YYREEE (reference sequence). This CDR3 spans 15 amino acids. The data originate from a study of blood T cell repertoires in COVID-19. In the study overall: Acute and convalescent COVID-19 specimens originated in the United States, Italy and Spain.

This table comes from immunoSEQ multiplex PCR, and its TCRdb copy is limited to in-frame clones, with some not included. The sample carries around 380,000 clones, 87% recorded once. The gene calls are TRBV5-4 and TRBJ2-1; 10 nucleotides match TRBD2. The receptor was isolated from a man aged 25-40 years who had recovered from COVID-19. Sequenced input: PBMCs or T cells enriched from blood (not recorded which). The CDR3 DNA is TGTGCCAGCAGCTTGGAGAGCGGGGGGGCCGGTGAGCAGTTCTTC. This encodes CASSLESGGAGEQFF. The full variable domain, in which reference TRBV5-4 and TRBJ2-1 provide the parts outside the CDR3, is ETGVTQSPTHLIKTRGQQVTLRCSSQSGHNTVSWYQQALGQGPQFIFQYYREEENGRGNFPPRFSGLQFPNYSSELNVNALELDDSALYLCASSLESGGAGEQFFGPGTRLTVL.